This T cell receptor beta chain was documented in a study of shared clonotypes between healthy human individuals. Study at large: Each donor contributed plates that comprised three CD4 naive, three CD4 memory, two CD8 naive and one CD8 memory.

Study outcomes and limitations: The represented genetic and exposure-history diversity was limited by the small number of donors.

It was CD45RO-negative cells, positively selected for CCR7, that made up naive CD8 cells, with terminally differentiated effector memory CD45RA+ cells excluded. Investigators spread the genomic DNA of each subset evenly over several immunoSEQ plates. Some clones are missing from TCRdb's copy, which holds only in-frame ones; the method was immunoSEQ multiplex PCR. The sample lists about 680,000 clones, about 90% seen once, with about a quarter in the top ten. A note on this clone: Its matching antigen is unknown.

The receptor's source is a man under 40 in good health. The source material was naive CD8+ T cells sorted from blood.

This chain's CDR3 is CANRNEGITGELFF. CDR3 nucleotides: TGTGCCAACCGCAATGAAGGAATCACCGGGGAGCTGTTTTTT. This sequence joins TRBV7-9 and TRBJ2-2; no clear D gene. Germline assignment: CDR1 SEHNR and CDR2 FQNEAQ (reference sequence). With 10 bases removed from V and 4 bases from J, the gap between germline ends came to 16 bases. This CDR3 has 14 amino acids.